This TCR beta chain comes out of a study of identical twins. Overall study results and limits: Researchers reported excess low generation probability among twin-shared out-of-frame alpha sequences. Weaker excess twin sharing was observed in beta out-of-frame sequences.

In this sample, this clonotype turned up a few times. The antigen remains undetermined. J gave up 3 bases and V 4 bases, and 7 bases lay outside the gene matches. CDR1 is SGDLS, CDR2 YYNGEE, per germline. The CDR3 length is 16 residues. Template switching created a universal primer site, and the cDNA included unique molecular identifiers. TCRdb re-analysed the 5' RACE reads in MiXCR, keeping a single row per CDR3 protein. The sample lists hundreds of thousands of distinct CDR3 sequences; 7.5% were seen once. The same sample was also studied in work on yellow fever vaccine responses in identical twins. That work adds: Vaccine T cell responses of twins reportedly seemed partly convergent and partly personalized.

Sequences were obtained from memory (CD45RO+) T cells sorted from blood. The TCR originated in a woman between 18 and 30 years old in good health. The chain combines TRBV9 with TRBJ2-1, with 10 nucleotides matching TRBD2. In DNA, the CDR3 is TGTGCCAGCAGCCCATACCTAGCGGGGGACTACAATGAGCAGTTCTTC. Its protein is CASSPYLAGDYNEQFF. The full variable domain, rest sourced from reference TRBV9 and TRBJ2-1, is DSGVTQTPKHLITATGQRVTLRCSPRSGDLSVYWYQQSLDQGLQFLIQYYNGEERAKGNILERFSAQQFPDLHSELNLSSLELGDSALYFCASSPYLAGDYNEQFFGPGTRLTVL.